These 14 T cell receptor beta chains share one sample of origin, sequenced in a study of shared clonotypes between healthy human individuals. The data were produced by immunoSEQ multiplex PCR, yet TCRdb's version contains in-frame clones alone and is incomplete. This sample has about a million clones, with roughly 80% found just once. Input material: memory CD4+ T cells from PBMCs. This sample's subset: CD45RA-negative fraction. These receptors came from a man aged 18 to 30 in good health. Some clones in this sample may be carry-over from other donors' samples.

The CDR3 sequence is CASSPQVGGQYF. As DNA, the CDR3 is TGTGCCAGCAGTCCCCAGGTTGGGGGGCAGTACTTC. This chain uses TRBV28 with TRBJ2-7, with D perhaps TRBD1 or TRBD2 (5 bases each). V lost 5 bases to trimming and J lost 9 bases, with 14 bases between them. The CDR3 length is 12 residues. The germline CDR1 and CDR2 sequences are MDHEN and SYDVKM.

The chain recombines TRBV5-1 with TRBJ2-7; D remains ambiguous. The CDR3 runs 12 residues. The V gene lost 5 bases and the J gene lost 6 bases, with 12 bases spanning the gap. Germline V CDR1 and CDR2: SGHRS, YFSETQ. CDR3 DNA sequence: TGCGCCAGCAGTTCCTCGTCGGGCGAGCAGTACTTC. This gives the protein CASSSSSGEQYF.

The table lists this clone with a count of one. This sequence joins TRBV10-3 and TRBJ2-4, with a weak D call TRBD1 (5 bases). CDR1 is ENHRY and CDR2 is SYGVKD in the germline V gene. The CDR3 runs to 14 residues. Trimming removed 3 bases at V and 7 bases at J, with 13 bases between. The CDR3 DNA reads TGTGCCATCAGTGAACAGAGCCAGGGTAACATTCAGTACTTC. Amino acid sequence: CAISEQSQGNIQYF.

CDR3 amino acids: CASSPYNGDWGTEAFF. The CDR3 nucleotides read TGTGCCAGCAGTCCGTATAACGGGGACTGGGGCACTGAAGCTTTCTTT. This chain connects TRBV27 to TRBJ1-1, with a weak D call TRBD1 (5 bases). Germline CDR1 MNHEY, CDR2 SMNVEV (reference sequence). The ends were cut back, 5 bases at V and 4 bases at J, with 20 bases in the middle. The CDR3 is made up of 16 amino acids.

This clone was detected only once. The chain combines TRBV7-2 with TRBJ1-5; D might be TRBD1 (5 bases). From germline, CDR1 is SGHTA and CDR2 FQGNSA. The ends were cut back, 1 base at V and 5 bases at J, with 9 bases in the middle. The length of the CDR3 is 14 residues. CDR3 nucleotides: TGTGCCAGCAGCTTAGAGGGGCAGTATCAGCCCCAGCATTTT. Amino acid sequence: CASSLEGQYQPQHF.

This chain connects TRBV28 to TRBJ1-2; D perhaps matches TRBD1 (6 bases). V was cut by 4 bases and J by 2 bases, with 11 bases left in between. Germline lookup yields CDR1 MDHEN and CDR2 SYDVKM. The CDR3 covers 14 residues. The CDR3 sequence is CASSSQGFNYGYTF. CDR3 bases: TGTGCCAGCAGTTCACAGGGTTTCAACTATGGCTACACCTTC.

In this sample, this clone turned up many times. The chain couples TRBV25-1 to TRBJ2-1; D is perhaps TRBD2 (7 bases). The V and J ends lost 3 bases and 10 bases respectively, with 16 bases between them. The germline V gene encodes CDR1 MGHDK and CDR2 SYGVNS. The CDR3 covers 14 residues. The DNA of the CDR3 is TGTGCCAGCAGTGACCAAATACAGGGAGGGGAGCAGTTCTTC. Translation: CASSDQIQGGEQFF.

This chain joins TRBV6-1 and TRBJ1-3, with D tentatively TRBD1 (5 bases). Germline V lookup: CDR1 MNHNS, CDR2 SASEGT. CDR3 size: 14 residues. Trimming pared 6 bases from V and 0 bases from J, leaving 9 bases between. Here the CDR3 DNA reads TGTGCCAGCAGCCAGGGCAGCTCTGGAAACACCATATATTTT. It is translated as CASSQGSSGNTIYF.

V and J are TRBV5-3 and TRBJ2-5; D gene ambiguous. TRBV5-3 is filed as an ORF, its function uncertain. The CDR3 runs to 14 residues. Trimming pared 4 bases from V and 7 bases from J, leaving 17 bases between. CDR3 nucleotides: TGTGCCAGAAGCCCCCATAATCCCATGGGGACCCAGTACTTC. As protein: CARSPHNPMGTQYF.

This clone was counted many times. CDR3 sequence: CASSLAARGPDTQYF. For the CDR3, the DNA is TGTGCCAGTAGTCTAGCGGCCCGTGGGCCAGATACGCAGTATTTT. The chain uses TRBV19 and TRBJ2-3; 7 bases align to TRBD2. The J segment lost 4 bases and the V segment lost 5 bases, leaving 9 bases of the junction unmatched. There are 15 residues in the CDR3. CDR1 is LNHDA and CDR2 is SQIVND in the germline V gene (reference sequence).

The chain carries TRBV16 and TRBJ2-6, with a weak D call TRBD1 (6 bases). Trimming removed 3 bases from V and 0 bases from J, with 15 bases in between. The length of the CDR3 is 18 residues. Looked up from germline, CDR1 is KGHSY and CDR2 is FQNENV. CDR3 region: CASSQTAGTSSGANVLTF. The CDR3 region has the DNA TGTGCCAGCAGCCAGACGGCAGGGACAAGCTCTGGGGCCAACGTCCTGACTTTC.

V is TRBV5-4 and J is TRBJ2-1, with TRBD2 matching 8 bases. The CDR3 consists of 15 residues. CDR1 and CDR2 (germline): SGHNT, YYREEE (reference sequence). J lost 5 bases, V lost 4 bases, and 8 bases had no gene match. The CDR3 sequence is CASSESGTRDNEQFF. The CDR3 DNA follows: TGTGCCAGCAGCGAGTCCGGGACTAGAGACAATGAGCAGTTCTTC.

V usage is TRBV5-1 and J usage is TRBJ1-1, with D hard to call. Trimming removed 0 bases from V and 11 bases from J, with 17 bases in between. CDR1 and CDR2 (germline): SGHRS, YFSETQ. The CDR3 contains 14 residues. The CDR3 bases are TGCGCCAGCAGCTTGGAGTCGCCCGGGGTTGGGGCTTTCTTT. Amino acids: CASSLESPGVGAFF. Full variable domain (missing parts from reference TRBV5-1 and TRBJ1-1): KAGVTQTPRYLIKTRGQQVTLSCSPISGHRSVSWYQQTPGQGLQFLFEYFSETQRNKGNFPGRFSGRQFSNSRSEMNVSTLELGDSALYLCASSLESPGVGAFFGQGTRLTVV.

V is TRBV28 and J is TRBJ2-1; possibly TRBD1 for D (5 bases). The CDR3 covers 12 residues. CDR1 and CDR2 from the germline V gene are MDHEN and SYDVKM. The V end lost 8 bases, the J end lost 5 bases, and 10 bases lay between the germline ends. The DNA of the CDR3 is TGTGCCAGCCTCGACAGCGACAATGAGCAGTTCTTC. Translated, it gives CASLDSDNEQFF.